The 29 T cell receptor beta chains listed next were all sequenced from one sample in a study of monozygotic twins with inflammatory bowel disease. Reprocessing the 5' RACE reads, TCRdb reports a single entry for every CDR3 protein and omits DNA. Recorded here are around 140,000 distinct CDR3 sequences; the top ten clones represent approximately 2.5%. Source material: blood. Receptors were obtained from a human donor with ulcerative colitis or Crohn's disease, or a healthy co-twin of an affected twin (not recorded which).

The chain uses TRBV7-2 and TRBJ1-2; TCRdb names TRBD1, which stays unverified in the absence of DNA. CDR3 length equals 16 residues. Germline-derived CDR1 and CDR2 are SGHTA and FQGNSA. The CDR3 here is CASSSTRDGSNYGYTF. Looking up the rest from reference TRBV7-2 and TRBJ1-2 gives the full variable domain: GAGVSQSPSNKVTEKGKDVELRCDPISGHTALYWYRQSLGQGLEFLIYFQGNSAPDKSGLPSDRFSAERTGGSVSTLTIQRTQQEDSAVYLCASSSTRDGSNYGYTFGSGTRLTVV.

This chain joins TRBV20-1 and TRBJ1-6; the D call from TCRdb, TRBD1, cannot be confirmed without DNA. The CDR3 consists of 16 residues. The germline CDR1 and CDR2 sequences are DFQATT and SNEGSKA (reference sequence). CDR3 protein: CSASVAQGSYNSPLHF.

The chain couples TRBV20-1 to TRBJ2-7; no DNA is available, so the TRBD1 call from TCRdb remains unchecked. This CDR3 has 16 amino acids. The germline V gene encodes CDR1 DFQATT and CDR2 SNEGSKA (reference sequence). The CDR3 loop is CSARILGGLPSYEQYF.

The chain links TRBV5-6 to TRBJ2-7; TCRdb outputs TRBD1, but without DNA this stays unchecked. The CDR3 contains 16 residues. CDR1 and CDR2 from the germline V gene are SGHDT and YYEEEE. The CDR3 loop is CASSFDYGASSYEQYF. Looking up the rest from reference TRBV5-6 and TRBJ2-7 gives the full variable domain: DAGVTQSPTHLIKTRGQQVTLRCSPKSGHDTVSWYQQALGQGPQFIFQYYEEEERQRGNFPDRFSGHQFPNYSSELNVNALLLGDSALYLCASSFDYGASSYEQYFGPGTRLTVT.

CDR3 sequence reads: CSASGAVNEQFF. The chain carries TRBV20-1 and TRBJ2-1; TCRdb's D call, TRBD1, is unchecked because there is no DNA. CDR1 is DFQATT and CDR2 is SNEGSKA in the germline V gene (reference sequence). This CDR3 contains 12 residues.

V gene TRBV5-1 combines with J gene TRBJ2-7; TCRdb gives TRBD1 as the D gene, but with no DNA this cannot be confirmed. The germline V gene has CDR1 SGHRS and CDR2 YFSETQ. The length of the CDR3 is 15 residues. The CDR3 reads CASSSPGQAVDEQYF.

V is TRBV24-1 and J is TRBJ2-3; TCRdb gives TRBD1 as the D gene, but with no DNA this cannot be confirmed. The CDR3 contains 17 residues. The germline CDR1 and CDR2 sequences are KGHDR and SFDVKD. CDR3 region: CATQSRDSLGGTDTQYF.

V usage is TRBV5-1 and J usage is TRBJ2-1. In germline, CDR1 is SGHRS, CDR2 YFSETQ. The CDR3 consists of 14 residues. This CDR3 is CASSLKESYNEQFF.

The gene calls are TRBV5-1 and TRBJ2-1; TCRdb's D call of TRBD1 is untestable without DNA. The CDR3 is made up of 15 amino acids. Germline-derived CDR1 and CDR2 are SGHRS and YFSETQ. The CDR3 sequence: CASSLVPGQGPEQFF.

The gene calls are TRBV7-2 and TRBJ2-7. The CDR3 loop spans 11 amino acids. Germline loops: CDR1 SGHTA, CDR2 FQGNSA. CDR3 sequence reads: CASSSTYEQYF.

The chain uses TRBV5-6 and TRBJ2-5; TCRdb calls TRBD1, which cannot be checked without DNA. There are 15 residues in the CDR3. Germline V gene sequence: CDR1 SGHDT, CDR2 YYEEEE. Here the CDR3 reads CASSYGTGGGETQYF.

The chain has TRBV5-1 and TRBJ1-5. This CDR3 spans 12 amino acids. The V gene's germline CDR1 is SGHRS and CDR2 YFSETQ. CDR3 residues: CASSLVGQPQHF.

The chain recombines TRBV12-3 or TRBV12-4 with TRBJ2-2. This CDR3 is built from 15 residues. The CDR3 region is CASSLGHRITGELFF.

The chain couples TRBV5-1 to TRBJ1-1. CDR3 length equals 14 residues. The germline V gene has CDR1 SGHRS and CDR2 YFSETQ. The CDR3 reads CASSLGDRNTEAFF.

This chain uses TRBV20-1 with TRBJ1-2. Germline V gene sequence: CDR1 DFQATT, CDR2 SNEGSKA (reference sequence). The CDR3 is made up of 16 amino acids. The CDR3 loop is CSARNQDLRVNYGYTF.

This rearrangement joins TRBV6-5 to TRBJ1-6; TCRdb's assignment of TRBD1 cannot be checked, as there is no DNA. The CDR3 sequence is 12 residues long. Per germline, CDR1 MNHEY and CDR2 SVGAGI. The chain's CDR3 is CASSYWGSPLHF.

CDR3 sequence: CASSQVDTEAFF. The chain is built from TRBV3-1 and TRBJ1-1. The CDR3 contains 12 residues. Per the germline V gene, CDR1 is LGHDT and CDR2 is YNNKEL (reference sequence).

The V call is TRBV7-8, the J call TRBJ1-6; TCRdb's D gene call, TRBD1, goes unchecked for lack of DNA. The germline V gene encodes CDR1 SGHVS and CDR2 FQNEAQ. The CDR3 sequence is 14 residues long. CDR3 protein: CASSPDRGSSPLHF.

This chain uses TRBV18 with TRBJ1-3. Germline CDR1 is KGHSH and CDR2 is LQKENI. The CDR3 covers 15 residues. CDR3 sequence: CASSPTKGGGNTIYF.

The J gene is TRBJ1-6, the V gene TRBV27; TCRdb calls TRBD1, which cannot be checked without DNA. This CDR3 is 16 amino acids long. CDR1 and CDR2 from the germline V gene are MNHEY and SMNVEV (reference sequence). The CDR3 loop is CASSFGLPVPDSPLHF.

The V gene is TRBV5-4, the J gene TRBJ1-2; TCRdb proposes TRBD1, but this gene call is untestable without DNA. CDR3 size: 15 residues. The germline V gene has CDR1 SGHNT and CDR2 YYREEE (reference sequence). CDR3 amino acids: CASSLGVASNHGYTF. The full variable domain, in which reference TRBV5-4 and TRBJ1-2 provide the parts outside the CDR3, is ETGVTQSPTHLIKTRGQQVTLRCSSQSGHNTVSWYQQALGQGPQFIFQYYREEENGRGNFPPRFSGLQFPNYSSELNVNALELDDSALYLCASSLGVASNHGYTFGSGTRLTVV.

This chain connects TRBV20-1 to TRBJ1-4. The CDR3 runs to 13 residues. The V gene's germline CDR1 is DFQATT and CDR2 SNEGSKA (reference sequence). The chain's CDR3 is CSASKGLGEKLFF.

The rearrangement links TRBV7-9 to TRBJ2-7; no DNA is available, so the TRBD2 call from TCRdb remains unchecked. This CDR3 comprises 15 residues. Germline V gene data show CDR1 as SEHNR and CDR2 as FQNEAQ (reference sequence). The chain's CDR3 is CASSPRGGGSYEQYF.

This chain connects TRBV18 to TRBJ2-5; TCRdb names TRBD2, which stays unverified in the absence of DNA. Germline V gene data show CDR1 as KGHSH and CDR2 as LQKENI. The CDR3 spans 13 residues. This chain's CDR3 is CASSPSGQETQYF.

The chain is built from TRBV14 and TRBJ2-1; TCRdb reports TRBD2, a call that lacks DNA to check it against. This CDR3 is 13 amino acids long. The V gene's germline CDR1 is SGHDN and CDR2 FVKESK. CDR3 amino acids: CASSKVGLLGQFF. Filled out from reference TRBV14 and TRBJ2-1, the complete variable domain reads EAGVTQFPSHSVIEKGQTVTLRCDPISGHDNLYWYRRVMGKEIKFLLHFVKESKQDESGMPNNRFLAERTGGTYSTLKVQPAELEDSGVYFCASSKVGLLGQFFGPGTRLTVL.

The chain joins TRBV5-1 to TRBJ2-3. The CDR3 totals 18 residues. Per germline, CDR1 SGHRS and CDR2 YFSETQ. The CDR3 spells CASSLVPIMTASTDTQYF.

The chain employs TRBV5-6 and TRBJ2-7; TCRdb reports TRBD1, a call that lacks DNA to check it against. Germline CDR1 reads SGHDT; CDR2 reads YYEEEE. The CDR3 contains 15 residues. The CDR3 is CASSDRDGKSYEQYF.

The chain carries TRBV27 and TRBJ1-1; TCRdb returns TRBD1, unconfirmable since there is no DNA. CDR3 length: 14 amino acids. Germline V gives CDR1 MNHEY, CDR2 SMNVEV (reference sequence). The CDR3 loop is CASRIGTTVAEAFF.

This chain uses TRBV5-5 with TRBJ1-6. Germline values: CDR1 SGHKS, CDR2 YYEKEE (reference sequence). The CDR3 runs 16 residues. This CDR3 reads CASSLAGRQVNSPLHF.